A selection of T cell receptor beta chains follows, all from one sample in a study of T-cell reconstitution after alpha-beta-depleted transplantation in children. TCRdb reanalysed the PCR reads using MiXCR and keeps one entry per CDR3 protein. The sample lists some 240,000 distinct CDR3 sequences, about 8.8% occurring once. The material was PBMCs from the stem cell graft donor, obtained from the stem cell graft. Receptors were obtained from a human donor who donated a stem cell graft to a child with SCID. Each CDR3 is given with its conserved first and last residue. The D gene is left open where the match is weak. Clone sizes are given selectively: once, few, many, or a class where the clone is expanded.

j_call	d_call	clone_size	v_call	cdr3_nt	cdr3_aa
TRBJ1-5	.	.	TRBV5-1	TGCGCCCGCAGCTTGGGCGGGGGGCAGCCCCAGCATTTT	CARSLGGGQPQHF
TRBJ1-5	.	many	TRBV20-1	TGCAGTGCTAGGGGTGGGATCCATCAGCCCCAGCATTTT	CSARGGIHQPQHF
TRBJ2-7	.	many	TRBV12-3/TRBV12-4	TGTGCCAGCAGTCCGCCCGGGCCCATCTCCTACGAGCAGTACTTC	CASSPPGPISYEQYF
TRBJ1-2	.	many	TRBV28	TGTGCCAGCAGTCCGCATCAGGGGTGGGGCTACACCTTC	CASSPHQGWGYTF
TRBJ1-6	TRBD1	many	TRBV18	TGTGCCAGCTCACCCCGGGACAGGGCCCCGAATTCACCCCTCCACTTT	CASSPRDRAPNSPLHF
TRBJ1-6	TRBD1	many	TRBV15	TGTGCCACCAGCAGATTACAGGGGTTCTCCTATAATTCACCCCTCCACTTT	CATSRLQGFSYNSPLHF
TRBJ2-5	TRBD2	.	TRBV10-3	TGTGCCATCAGTGCTAGCGGGGACGAAGAGACCCAGTACTTC	CAISASGDEETQYF
TRBJ1-1	.	many	TRBV2	TGTGCCAGCAGTGAACGGCAGGGGAACACTGAAGCTTTCTTT	CASSERQGNTEAFF
TRBJ2-5	.	many	TRBV12-3/TRBV12-4	TGTGCCAGCAGTTACCTTAGTGGACAGACCCAGTACTTC	CASSYLSGQTQYF
TRBJ2-7	TRBD2	many	TRBV20-1	TGCAGTGCCAGACCTAGCGGGGGGGCTTTTGAGCAGTACTTC	CSARPSGGAFEQYF
TRBJ2-7	.	many	TRBV7-2	TGTGCCAGCAGCTTAGTTGGGGGGGCCGGATCCTACGAGCAGTACTTC	CASSLVGGAGSYEQYF
TRBJ2-7	.	few	TRBV7-2	TGTGCCAGCAGCCCGACCCCCGGGTTACTCGAGCAGTACTTC	CASSPTPGLLEQYF
TRBJ2-3	TRBD2	many	TRBV20-1	TGCAGTGCTACCGGGACTAGCGGGACTAGCACAGATACGCAGTATTTT	CSATGTSGTSTDTQYF
TRBJ2-1	TRBD1	many	TRBV7-3	TGTGCCAGCAGCTTATCCTCGACAGGGGCAAGGTACAATGAGCAGTTCTTC	CASSLSSTGARYNEQFF
TRBJ2-2	TRBD1	.	TRBV20-1	TGCAGTGCTAGGGACAGGGGGCAGGCGAACACCGGGGAGCTGTTTTTT	CSARDRGQANTGELFF
TRBJ1-1	.	.	TRBV20-1	TGCAGTGCCATACGCCGGGGAGACTTTCGGAACACTGAAGCTTTCTTT	CSAIRRGDFRNTEAFF
TRBJ1-1	.	many	TRBV20-1	TGCAGTGCTAGAGATCCCGCAGGGCCGAACACTGAAGCTTTCTTT	CSARDPAGPNTEAFF
TRBJ1-2	.	many	TRBV20-1	TGCAGTGCTAGAGTAGGGACGGTCTATGGCTACACCTTC	CSARVGTVYGYTF
TRBJ2-3	.	.	TRBV24-1	TGTGCGGCCATTGATTTTATCGTAGGGGGACCCACCGGGAGGAACGCAGATACGCAGTATTTT	CAAIDFIVGGPTGRNADTQYF
TRBJ1-1	TRBD1	few	TRBV7-9	TGTGCCAGCAGGACAACAGGGGGGTCGACTGAAGCTTTCTTT	CASRTTGGSTEAFF
TRBJ1-1	.	many	TRBV12-3/TRBV12-4	TGTGCCAGCAGAAGAAACAGGGCCGGTGGAGCTTTCTTT	CASRRNRAGGAFF
TRBJ1-1	TRBD1	many	TRBV24-1	TGTGCCACCAGGACAGGGGGCTTGGGCACTGAAGCTTTCTTT	CATRTGGLGTEAFF
TRBJ2-7	TRBD1	many	TRBV20-1	TGCAGTGGTGTTCCGGGACAGGGGATCCACGAGCAGTACTTC	CSGVPGQGIHEQYF
TRBJ2-2	.	.	TRBV2	TGTGCCAGCGCGTCTAGCGCGGGGGAGCTGTTTTTT	CASASSAGELFF
TRBJ1-1	.	many	TRBV27	TGTGCCAGCAGTTTAACAGGCGATTTGAACACTGAAGCTTTCTTT	CASSLTGDLNTEAFF
TRBJ2-3	.	many	TRBV20-1	TGCAGTGCTAGAGTCGCAGTCACAGATACGCAGTATTTT	CSARVAVTDTQYF
TRBJ2-5	.	many	TRBV29-1	TGCAGCGTTGTGGCCGGGTTAGAGACCCAGTACTTC	CSVVAGLETQYF